This T cell receptor beta chain comes out of a study of beta chain features in type 1 diabetes. The overall study: When patients were set against healthy donors, age, gender and cell yields were similar.

Expressed TCRB transcripts got sequenced, as all isolated RNA was reverse transcribed. TCRdb's copy holds only in-frame clones and misses some; the assay was immunoSEQ multiplex PCR. The table includes under 450,000 clones, around 16% detected once. Note on this clone: Antigen specificity is unknown.

Broader study findings: Whether HLA type affects TCRB rearrangement stayed undetermined in the present work.

Per germline, CDR1 SGHKS and CDR2 YYEKEE (reference sequence). Trimming removed 0 bases from V and 2 bases from J, with 13 bases in between. The CDR3 is 16 amino acids. The chain uses TRBV5-5 and TRBJ2-3, with D maybe TRBD1 (6 bases). Sequenced sample: naive CD4+ T cells from blood. This TCR was sampled from a woman aged 18-29 years in good health. CDR3 amino acids: CASSLGTGHITDTQYF. The CDR3 DNA follows: TGTGCCAGCAGCTTGGGGACGGGACACATCACAGATACGCAGTATTTT.